Listed below are T cell receptor beta chains from one sample, sequenced in a study of Ad26.COV2.S vaccination and SARS-CoV-2 variants. Here immunoSEQ multiplex PCR was the method, and the copy in TCRdb shows in-frame clones only, minus some. The table lists fewer than 400,000 clones, less than 90% of them singletons. The input for sequencing was peripheral blood, taken in a trial of Ad26.COV2.S vaccine versus placebo. These receptors were obtained from a person aged 18-65 years who received the Ad26.COV2.S COVID-19 vaccine or a placebo. The CDR3 runs from the conserved cysteine through the conserved F or W. The D gene is left open where the match is weak. Clone size is shown for a subset of rows, as once, few, many or a class of expanded clone.

J gene,V gene,clone size,D gene,CDR3 protein,CDR3 DNA
TRBJ2-3,TRBV7-2,.,TRBD2,CASSQRLAGGADTQYF,TGTGCCAGCAGCCAACGACTAGCGGGGGGGGCAGATACGCAGTATTTT
TRBJ2-3,TRBV11-2,.,TRBD2,CASSYGRTDTQYF,TGTGCCAGCAGCTACGGGAGGACAGATACGCAGTATTTT
TRBJ2-5,TRBV6-2/TRBV6-3,.,TRBD2,CASSYIGGARETQYF,TGTGCCAGCAGTTACATCGGGGGGGCCCGGGAGACCCAGTACTTC
TRBJ1-1,TRBV6-6,once,.,CASSARWGVTEAFF,TGTGCCAGCAGTGCCCGTTGGGGAGTGACTGAAGCTTTCTTT
TRBJ1-3,TRBV3-1/TRBV3-2,.,.,CASSQASAGKNTIYF,TGTGCCAGCAGCCAGGCGTCGGCAGGGAAAAACACCATATATTTT
TRBJ2-7,TRBV7-9,.,TRBD1,CASSPSGTGGFEQYF,TGTGCCAGCAGCCCGTCCGGGACAGGGGGGTTCGAGCAGTACTTC
TRBJ2-3,TRBV25-1,.,TRBD2,CASLAGGTDTQYF,TGTGCCAGCCTAGCGGGGGGCACAGATACGCAGTATTTT
TRBJ2-2,TRBV19,.,.,CAVGHATNTGELFF,TGTGCCGTCGGACACGCCACGAACACCGGGGAGCTGTTTTTT
TRBJ1-6,TRBV3-1/TRBV3-2,once,TRBD1,CASSPETGGSGPPLHF,TGTGCCAGCAGCCCAGAGACAGGGGGCTCAGGTCCACCCCTCCACTTT
TRBJ2-1,TRBV7-2,.,.,CASSPGSYNEQFF,TGTGCCAGCAGCCCGGGCTCCTACAATGAGCAGTTCTTC
TRBJ1-2,TRBV4-1,.,TRBD1,CASSQVPGTGYDGYTF,TGCGCCAGCAGCCAAGTCCCTGGGACAGGGTATGATGGCTACACCTTC
TRBJ1-1,TRBV27,.,TRBD1,CASSLNSLRGGTEAFF,TGTGCCAGCAGTTTAAACTCACTCAGGGGGGGGACTGAAGCTTTCTTT
TRBJ2-3,TRBV12-3/TRBV12-4,.,.,CASMALVRGTQYF,TGTGCCAGCATGGCTTTGGTCCGGGGTACGCAGTATTTT
TRBJ2-5,TRBV3-1/TRBV3-2,.,.,CASSQDSRETQYF,TGTGCCAGCAGCCAAGATAGCCGGGAGACCCAGTACTTC
TRBJ1-2,TRBV6-5,.,.,CASSYVQYYGYTF,TGTGCCAGCAGTTACGTACAGTACTATGGCTACACCTTC
TRBJ2-5,TRBV9,few,.,CASSAPHLAAHQYF,TGTGCCAGCAGCGCACCCCATCTGGCGGCTCACCAGTACTTC
TRBJ2-7,TRBV13,.,TRBD2,CASSPGARYAGGNNEQYF,TGTGCCAGCAGCCCCGGCGCCCGCTATGCGGGGGGGAACAACGAGCAGTACTTC
TRBJ2-7,TRBV7-8,.,.,CASSLGLQGPYEQYF,TGTGCCAGCAGCTTAGGTTTACAGGGTCCCTACGAGCAGTACTTC
TRBJ2-1,TRBV18,.,TRBD2,CASSPVAGVFNEQFF,TGTGCCAGCTCACCAGTAGCGGGGGTCTTTAATGAGCAGTTCTTC
TRBJ2-1,TRBV7-8,.,TRBD2,CASSLGGDWVSGYYNEQFF,TGTGCCAGCAGCCTGGGTGGGGACTGGGTTAGCGGGTATTACAATGAGCAGTTCTTC
TRBJ1-5,TRBV30,once,.,CAWSAWTDQPQHF,TGTGCCTGGAGTGCTTGGACGGATCAGCCCCAGCATTTT
TRBJ1-5,TRBV5-1,.,.,CASSLDNPGSQPQHF,TGCGCCAGCAGCTTGGATAACCCGGGAAGTCAGCCCCAGCATTTT
TRBJ1-2,TRBV7-9,.,.,CASSLAGDNYGYTF,TGTGCCAGCAGCTTAGCGGGGGACAACTATGGCTACACCTTC
TRBJ1-2,TRBV5-4,once,.,CASSLGGQIYGYTF,TGTGCCAGCAGCTTGGGTGGTCAAATCTATGGCTACACCTTC
TRBJ2-5,TRBV18,.,.,CASSLSYQETQYF,TGTGCCAGCTCACTTTCGTACCAAGAGACCCAGTACTTC
TRBJ2-1,TRBV20-1,.,.,CSANEQFF,TGCAGTGCTAATGAGCAGTTCTTC
TRBJ1-2,TRBV9,.,TRBD1,CASSASPGQDSGYTF,TGTGCCAGCAGCGCCTCCCCGGGACAGGACTCTGGCTACACCTTC
TRBJ2-2,TRBV7-2,.,.,CASSLEWLGGELFF,TGTGCCAGCAGCTTAGAATGGTTGGGCGGGGAGCTGTTTTTT
TRBJ2-5,TRBV10-2,.,TRBD2,CASMTSGVQETQYF,TGCGCCAGCATGACTAGCGGGGTTCAAGAGACCCAGTACTTC
TRBJ2-2,TRBV4-1,.,.,CASSQSPGPGNTGELFF,TGCGCCAGCAGCCAATCGCCCGGGCCAGGGAACACCGGGGAGCTGTTTTTT
TRBJ1-2,TRBV5-4,.,.,CASSTEPQIGGYGYTF,TGTGCCAGCAGCACGGAACCCCAAATTGGGGGCTATGGCTACACCTTC
TRBJ1-2,TRBV4-2,once,TRBD1,CASSQNPGQGPDGYTF,TGTGCCAGCAGCCAGAATCCGGGACAGGGGCCGGATGGCTACACCTTC
TRBJ1-5,TRBV6-5,once,.,CASGTSGVQPQHF,TGTGCCAGCGGGACGTCGGGGGTTCAGCCCCAGCATTTT
TRBJ2-2,TRBV25-1,.,.,CASSEYNEPGELFF,TGTGCCAGCAGTGAATATAACGAACCCGGGGAGCTGTTTTTT
TRBJ2-7,TRBV7-9,few,.,CASSLDGRSYEQYF,TGTGCCAGCAGCTTAGATGGTCGCTCCTACGAGCAGTACTTC
TRBJ1-3,TRBV7-6,.,.,CASSQQTGNTIYF,TGTGCCAGCAGCCAACAAACAGGAAACACCATATATTTT
TRBJ2-5,TRBV15,.,.,CATSRVRGQETQYF,TGTGCCACCAGCAGAGTTCGGGGCCAAGAGACCCAGTACTTC
TRBJ1-1,TRBV27,.,TRBD1,CASSLTGWGEGTEAFF,TGTGCCAGCAGTCTGACAGGGTGGGGTGAGGGCACTGAAGCTTTCTTT
TRBJ1-4,TRBV6-5,.,TRBD1,CASTRQGPSNEKLFF,TGTGCCAGCACCAGACAGGGCCCCTCTAATGAAAAACTGTTTTTT
TRBJ1-3,TRBV6-1,.,.,CASSEPGESGNTIYF,TGTGCCAGCAGTGAACCTGGGGAAAGTGGAAACACCATATATTTT
TRBJ1-1,TRBV6-5,.,TRBD1,CASTMGQGSQKAFF,TGTGCCAGCACTATGGGACAGGGTTCACAGAAAGCTTTCTTT
TRBJ2-5,TRBV5-1,.,TRBD2,CASNSGGLAGGAETQYF,TGCGCCAGCAACTCTGGAGGGCTAGCGGGGGGCGCGGAGACCCAGTACTTC
TRBJ2-1,TRBV3-1/TRBV3-2,.,TRBD2,CASSQEGGMGGGQFF,TGTGCCAGCAGCCAAGAAGGAGGTATGGGCGGGGGGCAGTTCTTC
TRBJ1-3,TRBV6-5,.,.,CASRQPDSGNTIYF,TGTGCCAGCAGACAGCCCGACTCTGGAAACACCATATATTTT
TRBJ2-2,TRBV9,few,TRBD2,CASTRSGGADTGELFF,TGTGCCAGCACCCGTAGCGGGGGGGCGGACACCGGGGAGCTGTTTTTT
TRBJ1-1,TRBV6-5,.,.,CASSYSEGWTEAFF,TGTGCCAGCAGTTACTCCGAGGGTTGGACTGAAGCTTTCTTT
TRBJ2-7,TRBV7-8,.,TRBD2,CASSPGGEQYF,TGTGCCAGCAGCCCCGGGGGGGAGCAGTACTTC
TRBJ2-2,TRBV5-1,.,.,CASSLGRVRATGELFF,TGCGCCAGCAGCCTCGGACGGGTTAGGGCCACCGGGGAGCTGTTTTTT
TRBJ2-5,TRBV5-4,.,.,CASSRDPEGETQYF,TGTGCCAGCAGCAGGGACCCGGAAGGGGAGACCCAGTACTTC
TRBJ1-6,TRBV6-9,.,TRBD1,CASPYWTGGPALHF,TGTGCCAGCCCTTACTGGACAGGGGGTCCGGCCCTCCACTTT
TRBJ2-2,TRBV20-1,.,.,CSAINTGELFF,TGCAGTGCTATTAACACCGGGGAGCTGTTTTTT
TRBJ1-1,TRBV27,.,.,CASSSVTGVNTEAFF,TGTGCCAGCAGTTCCGTAACCGGGGTTAACACTGAAGCTTTCTTT
TRBJ2-4,TRBV5-4,.,TRBD2,CASSFGTSGGQNIQYF,TGTGCCAGCAGCTTTGGGACTAGCGGGGGACAAAACATTCAGTACTTC